A single sample is the source of the 31 T cell receptor beta chains below, sequenced in a study of somatic mutations in cytotoxic T cells in rheumatoid arthritis. TCRdb keeps only in-frame clones here, not all; method: immunoSEQ multiplex PCR. The data contain over 2,500 clones, around 82% of them singletons. Sequenced sample: CD8+ T cells sorted from blood. All receptors come from a woman aged 45 to 65 with rheumatoid arthritis.

The chain is built from TRBV4-1 and TRBJ1-3; D is perhaps TRBD1 (5 bases). The CDR3 totals 15 residues. Germline CDR1 MGHRA, CDR2 YSYEKL. Trimming removed 4 bases at V and 4 bases at J, with 14 bases between. This CDR3 reads CASSPYGGDGNTIYF. In DNA form, the CDR3 reads TGCGCCAGCAGCCCTTATGGGGGGGACGGAAACACCATATATTTT.

The chain couples TRBV5-4 to TRBJ2-7, with 8 nucleotides matching TRBD1. The CDR3 sequence is 13 residues long. Per germline, CDR1 SGHNT and CDR2 YYREEE (reference sequence). V shed 5 bases, J shed 6 bases, and the junction held 7 bases outside the gene matches. The CDR3 sequence is CASRLQGAGEQYF. In DNA, the CDR3 is TGTGCCAGCAGGCTCCAGGGGGCAGGCGAGCAGTACTTC.

The rearrangement uses TRBV5-6 and TRBJ2-5, with 7 bases lining up with TRBD1. V trimming: 4 bases; J trimming: 4 bases; junction bases outside the gene matches: 10. Germline CDR1 and CDR2: SGHDT and YYEEEE. The CDR3 runs 15 residues. The CDR3 sequence: CASSLRDSPPETQYF. Written as DNA, the CDR3 is TGTGCCAGCAGCCTACGGGACAGTCCCCCAGAGACCCAGTACTTC.

With respect to this clone: Different DNA sequences within this sample yield the same CDR3. This chain links TRBV28 with TRBJ2-7; D perhaps matches TRBD1 (5 bases). The CDR3 length is 16 residues. V gave up 6 bases and J gave up 3 bases, with 21 bases separating them. Germline V lookup: CDR1 MDHEN, CDR2 SYDVKM. The CDR3 sequence: CASSLLDPRDNYEQYF. DNA for the CDR3: TGTGCCAGCAGCTTGTTGGACCCCAGGGATAACTACGAGCAGTACTTC. The full variable domain, rest sourced from reference TRBV28 and TRBJ2-7, is DVKVTQSSRYLVKRTGEKVFLECVQDMDHENMFWYRQDPGLGLRLIYFSYDVKMKEKGDIPEGYSVSREKKERFSLILESASTNQTSMYLCASSLLDPRDNYEQYFGPGTRLTVT.

V gene TRBV13 combines with J gene TRBJ2-7; TRBD2 matches 9 bases. Germline assignment: CDR1 PRHDT and CDR2 FYEKMQ (reference sequence). CDR3 length equals 13 residues. V dropped 5 bases and J dropped 6; count of bases not matched to a gene: 5. CDR3: CASSLSGRSEQYF. The CDR3 coding sequence is TGTGCCAGCAGCCTGAGCGGGAGGAGCGAGCAGTACTTC.

The rearrangement uses TRBV7-9 and TRBJ2-5; D gene uncertain. Germline CDR1 is SEHNR and CDR2 is FQNEAQ (reference sequence). Trimming pared 8 bases from V and 2 bases from J, leaving 9 bases between. The length of the CDR3 is 12 residues. As DNA, the CDR3 is TGTGCCAGCGGAGCTGCGCAAGAGACCCAGTACTTC. This gives the protein CASGAAQETQYF.

This sequence joins TRBV27 and TRBJ2-1; 16 nucleotides line up with TRBD2. CDR1 and CDR2 (germline): MNHEY, SMNVEV (reference sequence). The ends lost 3 bases at V and 0 bases at J; junction bases unmatched: 5. CDR3 length: 19 amino acids. CDR3 sequence reads: CASSFMGTSGGGSYNEQFF. CDR3 nucleotides: TGTGCCAGCAGTTTCATGGGGACTAGCGGGGGGGGCTCCTACAATGAGCAGTTCTTC.

This chain uses TRBV7-6 with TRBJ2-1, with 14 bases matching TRBD2. Per germline, CDR1 SGHVS and CDR2 FNYEAQ. The ends lost 5 bases at V and 6 bases at J; junction bases unmatched: 9. The CDR3 spans 17 residues. The CDR3 DNA sequence: TGTGCCAGCAGCCCGGGGACTAGCGGGAGCATATTCAATGAGCAGTTCTTC. Protein sequence: CASSPGTSGSIFNEQFF.

The V gene is TRBV19, the J gene TRBJ2-1; the D is unclear. CDR3 size: 15 residues. V lost 0 bases to trimming and J lost 4 bases, with 10 bases between them. CDR1 is LNHDA, CDR2 SQIVND, per germline (reference sequence). The CDR3 reads CASSIDMARYNEQFF. The CDR3 nucleotides read TGTGCCAGTAGTATAGATATGGCCAGATACAATGAGCAGTTCTTC.

This sequence joins TRBV5-1 and TRBJ1-1; no clear D gene. The germline V gene has CDR1 SGHRS and CDR2 YFSETQ. V lost 1 base and J lost 5, with 15 bases in between. The CDR3 covers 15 residues. The CDR3 DNA reads as TGCGCCAGCAGCTTGTCGATGGGAGGAGGTACTGAAGCTTTCTTT. Translated, it gives CASSLSMGGGTEAFF.

The chain has TRBV7-2 and TRBJ2-3; maybe TRBD2 (5 bases). The CDR3 totals 16 residues. V gave up 1 base and J gave up 4 bases, with 15 bases separating them. The V gene's germline CDR1 is SGHTA and CDR2 FQGNSA. DNA of the CDR3: TGTGCCAGCAGCTTAGTAGGTCTAGGACTCCCAGATACGCAGTATTTT. It specifies CASSLVGLGLPDTQYF. The complete variable domain, with remaining parts taken from reference TRBV7-2 and TRBJ2-3, reads GAGVSQSPSNKVTEKGKDVELRCDPISGHTALYWYRQSLGQGLEFLIYFQGNSAPDKSGLPSDRFSAERTGGSVSTLTIQRTQQEDSAVYLCASSLVGLGLPDTQYFGPGTRLTVL.

The rearrangement uses TRBV7-8 and TRBJ2-3; weak D call: TRBD2 (6 bases). Trimming took off 1 base at V and 1 base at J, with 12 bases between the two ends. Germline CDR1 SGHVS, CDR2 FQNEAQ. CDR3 length: 16 amino acids. The CDR3 loop is CASSLVEGLGTDTQYF. The CDR3, as DNA: TGTGCCAGCAGCTTAGTGGAGGGGCTTGGCACAGATACGCAGTATTTT.

The V call is TRBV18, the J call TRBJ1-2; 8 bases line up with TRBD1. Unmatched junction bases numbered 4, after V lost 3 bases and J lost 7 bases. The CDR3 contains 13 residues. The V gene's germline CDR1 is KGHSH and CDR2 LQKENI. The CDR3 DNA reads as TGTGCCAGCTCACCGGACAGGGTGGCTGGCTACACCTTC. Translated: CASSPDRVAGYTF.

The rearrangement joins TRBV2 to TRBJ2-3, with D possibly being TRBD1 (5 bases). Germline V gives CDR1 SNHLY, CDR2 FYNNEI. The CDR3 has 16 amino acids. Trimming pared 5 bases from V and 0 bases from J, leaving 15 bases between. In DNA form, the CDR3 reads TGTGCCAGCAGTTCACCCCTAGGGGTAAGCACAGATACGCAGTATTTT. Protein sequence: CASSSPLGVSTDTQYF. The full variable domain, rest sourced from reference TRBV2 and TRBJ2-3, is EPEVTQTPSHQVTQMGQEVILRCVPISNHLYFYWYRQILGQKVEFLVSFYNNEISEKSEIFDDQFSVERPDGSNFTLKIRSTKLEDSAMYFCASSSPLGVSTDTQYFGPGTRLTVL.

CDR3 nucleotide sequence: TGTGCCAGTAGCTCGGCGGGGTTAAATGAGCAGTTCTTC. As protein: CASSSAGLNEQFF. The chain couples TRBV19 to TRBJ2-1; D may be TRBD2 (6 bases). The CDR3 is 13 residues long. Trimming shortened V by 6 bases and J by 7 bases, and 13 bases separated the two germline ends. The germline gives CDR1 LNHDA, CDR2 SQIVND (reference sequence). Filled out from reference TRBV19 and TRBJ2-1, the complete variable domain reads DGGITQSPKYLFRKEGQNVTLSCEQNLNHDAMYWYRQDPGQGLRLIYYSQIVNDFQKGDIAEGYSVSREKKESFPLTVTSAQKNPTAFYLCASSSAGLNEQFFGPGTRLTVL.

The chain joins TRBV2 to TRBJ2-7; TRBD1 might be the D (6 bases). Trimming took 6 bases from V and 5 from J, leaving 14 bases between them. The germline CDR1 and CDR2 sequences are SNHLY and FYNNEI. The CDR3 contains 13 residues. For the CDR3, the DNA is TGTGCCAGCAGGTTGACCCCAGGGGACGAGCAGTACTTC. This codes for CASRLTPGDEQYF.

In DNA, the CDR3 is TGCGCCAGCAGCTTGGGACTGGGCTACGAGCAGTACTTC. It yields the protein CASSLGLGYEQYF. The rearrangement uses TRBV5-1 and TRBJ2-7; D not resolved. V gave up 0 bases and J gave up 3 bases, with 7 bases separating them. The V gene's germline CDR1 is SGHRS and CDR2 YFSETQ. The CDR3 covers 13 residues.

The chain combines TRBV19 with TRBJ2-1; 8 bases agree with TRBD2. In germline, CDR1 is LNHDA, CDR2 SQIVND (reference sequence). The ends lost 0 bases at V and 3 bases at J; junction bases unmatched: 4. This CDR3 region has 16 residues. The CDR3 sequence is CASSIETSGIYNEQFF. CDR3 coding DNA: TGTGCCAGTAGTATAGAAACTAGCGGCATCTACAATGAGCAGTTCTTC.

The chain links TRBV5-5 to TRBJ2-1; D possibly corresponds to TRBD2 (6 bases). Trimming took off 3 bases at V and 3 bases at J, with 10 bases between the two ends. The germline CDR1 and CDR2 sequences are SGHKS and YYEKEE (reference sequence). This CDR3 contains 14 residues. In DNA form, the CDR3 reads TGTGCCAGCAGCTGGTCCGGGGGCTACAATGAGCAGTTCTTC. Translated: CASSWSGGYNEQFF.

The chain carries TRBV19 and TRBJ2-2, with TRBD2 matching 9 bases. The J segment lost 5 bases and the V segment lost 5 bases, leaving 6 bases of the junction unmatched. CDR1 and CDR2 from the germline V gene are LNHDA and SQIVND (reference sequence). The CDR3 contains 15 residues. CDR3 protein: CASSLGLAGTGELFF. CDR3 coding DNA: TGTGCCAGTAGTTTGGGACTAGCAGGGACCGGGGAGCTGTTTTTT. Complete variable domain (other parts from reference TRBV19 and TRBJ2-2): DGGITQSPKYLFRKEGQNVTLSCEQNLNHDAMYWYRQDPGQGLRLIYYSQIVNDFQKGDIAEGYSVSREKKESFPLTVTSAQKNPTAFYLCASSLGLAGTGELFFGEGSRLTVL.

The chain links TRBV27 to TRBJ2-3, with a tentative D call TRBD2 (5 bases). CDR1 and CDR2 from the germline V gene are MNHEY and SMNVEV (reference sequence). The V and J ends lost 1 base and 1 base respectively, with 6 bases between them. CDR3 length: 14 residues. In nucleotides, the CDR3 is TGTGCCAGCAGTTTATTGGGAGGCACAGATACGCAGTATTTT. It encodes CASSLLGGTDTQYF.

The chain is built from TRBV7-2 and TRBJ2-1; 8 positions agree with TRBD2. CDR1 is SGHTA, CDR2 FQGNSA, per germline. V was clipped by 10 bases and J by 3 bases; unmatched bases: 8. The CDR3 spans 14 residues. In DNA, the CDR3 is TGTGCCATCCCGGGGGGGCGGGACTACAATGAGCAGTTCTTC. The encoded protein is CAIPGGRDYNEQFF.

This chain connects TRBV19 to TRBJ2-7; weak D call: TRBD1 (6 bases). Per germline, CDR1 LNHDA and CDR2 SQIVND (reference sequence). V was trimmed by 3 bases and J by 2 bases, leaving 8 bases between them. The CDR3 is made up of 13 amino acids. Here the CDR3 reads CASSMDSTYEQYF. CDR3 nucleotides: TGTGCCAGTAGTATGGACAGTACCTACGAGCAGTACTTC.

The chain couples TRBV29-1 to TRBJ2-1, with TRBD2 as a possible D gene (6 bases). The CDR3 has 14 residues. The germline CDR1 and CDR2 sequences are SQVTM and ANQGSEA. V was clipped by 3 bases and J by 0 bases, with 9 bases between them. As DNA, the CDR3 is TGCAGCGTTGACGGGGGTATCTCCTACAATGAGCAGTTCTTC. This sequence encodes CSVDGGISYNEQFF.

This chain joins TRBV11-2 and TRBJ2-7, with unresolved D. The germline gives CDR1 SGHAT, CDR2 FQNNGV. Between the trimmed V and J ends, which lost 1 base and 0 bases, there was a span of 7 bases. The CDR3 spans 14 residues. CDR3 bases: TGTGCCAGCAGCTTAGGCGAAAGCTCCTACGAGCAGTACTTC. Protein: CASSLGESSYEQYF.

This clone was recorded a few times. The chain combines TRBV5-6 with TRBJ2-7, with D uncertain. V was shortened by 0 bases and J by 3 bases, with 13 bases between the two germline ends. Looked up from germline, CDR1 is SGHDT and CDR2 is YYEEEE. The CDR3 consists of 15 residues. CDR3 region: CASSLGAALYYEQYF. The DNA of the CDR3 is TGTGCCAGCAGCTTGGGGGCAGCCTTGTACTACGAGCAGTACTTC.

CDR3 nucleotides: TGTGCCAGCAGTCCGGGACAGAAAAATATGGGCTACACCTTC. Its protein product is CASSPGQKNMGYTF. The chain has TRBV6-5 and TRBJ1-2; 7 bases are shared with TRBD1. This CDR3 is 14 amino acids long. V lost 5 bases, J lost 8 bases, and 11 bases stayed unmatched. Germline V gene sequence: CDR1 MNHEY, CDR2 SVGAGI.

This clone has a handful of counts. The V and J genes are TRBV2 and TRBJ2-2; TRBD2 matches 8 bases. This CDR3 comprises 15 residues. V lost 10 bases and J lost 1; bases outside the gene matches: 8. Germline V CDR1 and CDR2: SNHLY, FYNNEI. DNA for the CDR3: TGTGCCACCCGGGGGGGGTTGGGGAACACCGGGGAGCTGTTTTTT. Amino acid sequence: CATRGGLGNTGELFF.

This clone was detected once. The V and J genes are TRBV10-1 and TRBJ2-5; 7 bases line up with TRBD1. The CDR3 is 16 amino acids. Germline V gene lookup returns CDR1 WNHNN and CDR2 SYGVQD (reference sequence). V shed 3 bases, J shed 0 bases, and the junction held 7 bases outside the gene matches. The CDR3 reads CASSESSTGNQETQYF. CDR3 bases: TGCGCCAGCAGTGAATCCTCGACAGGGAACCAAGAGACCCAGTACTTC.

This clone was picked up one time. The CDR3 region has the DNA TGTGCCAGCACAACAGGGGGCGCGTCCTACGAGCAGTACTTC. Protein sequence: CASTTGGASYEQYF. V and J are TRBV2 and TRBJ2-7; 9 positions agree with TRBD1. This CDR3 has 14 residues. The V gene end was trimmed by 7 bases and the J gene end by 1 base; junction bases not matched to a gene: 5. Germline V gene sequence: CDR1 SNHLY, CDR2 FYNNEI.

The rearrangement joins TRBV16 to TRBJ1-1; D remains ambiguous. This CDR3 has 15 amino acids. V lost 7 bases and J lost 0, with 15 bases in between. Germline-derived CDR1 and CDR2 are KGHSY and FQNENV. The CDR3 sequence is CASTLFTEMNTEAFF. CDR3 sequence (DNA): TGTGCCAGCACCCTCTTCACAGAGATGAACACTGAAGCTTTCTTT.